The clone carrying this T cell receptor (beta chain) was detected only once. Its cognate antigen is unknown. These data are taken from a study of immune evolution from preneoplasia to lung adenocarcinoma. CDR1 and CDR2 from the germline V gene are KGHSH and LQKENI. V was pared by 2 bases and J by 6 bases, with 10 bases between. The CDR3 runs to 14 residues. TCRdb's table, derived via immunoSEQ multiplex PCR, lists solely in-frame clones and lacks some. The table records over 3,500 clones, around four fifths of them present only once. Study-wide results and caveats: Normal lung had the highest top T cell clone frequencies.

Source material: FFPE lung adenocarcinoma in situ tissue. V is TRBV18 and J is TRBJ2-2; D unclear. The sequence was obtained from a person aged 60-80 years with lung adenocarcinoma. The CDR3 nucleotides read TGTGCCAGCTCACCAGCCAGCCGTCCCGGGGAGCTGTTTTTT. It translates to CASSPASRPGELFF.